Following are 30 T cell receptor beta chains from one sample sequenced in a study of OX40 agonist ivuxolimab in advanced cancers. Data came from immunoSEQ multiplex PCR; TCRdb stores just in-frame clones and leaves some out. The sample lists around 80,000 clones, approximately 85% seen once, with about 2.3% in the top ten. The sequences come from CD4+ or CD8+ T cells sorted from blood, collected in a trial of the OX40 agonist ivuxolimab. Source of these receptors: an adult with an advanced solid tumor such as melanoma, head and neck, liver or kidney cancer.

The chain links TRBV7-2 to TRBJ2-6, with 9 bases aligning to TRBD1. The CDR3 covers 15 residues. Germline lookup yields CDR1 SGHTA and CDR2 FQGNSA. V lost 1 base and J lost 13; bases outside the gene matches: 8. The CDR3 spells CASSLVGTGTQVLTF. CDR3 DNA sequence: TGTGCCAGCAGCTTAGTCGGGACAGGGACCCAAGTCCTGACTTTC.

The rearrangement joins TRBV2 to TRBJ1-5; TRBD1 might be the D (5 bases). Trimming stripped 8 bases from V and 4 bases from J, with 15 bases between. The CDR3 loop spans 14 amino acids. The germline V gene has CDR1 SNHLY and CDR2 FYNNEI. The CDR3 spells CASRAGTLNQPQHF. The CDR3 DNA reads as TGTGCCAGCCGCGCGGGGACCTTGAATCAGCCCCAGCATTTT.

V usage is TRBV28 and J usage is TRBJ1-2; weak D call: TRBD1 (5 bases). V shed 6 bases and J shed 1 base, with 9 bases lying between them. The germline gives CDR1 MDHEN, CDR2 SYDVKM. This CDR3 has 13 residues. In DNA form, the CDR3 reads TGTGCCAGCAGGCGGGGGGTTAACTATGGCTACACCTTC. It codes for CASRRGVNYGYTF.

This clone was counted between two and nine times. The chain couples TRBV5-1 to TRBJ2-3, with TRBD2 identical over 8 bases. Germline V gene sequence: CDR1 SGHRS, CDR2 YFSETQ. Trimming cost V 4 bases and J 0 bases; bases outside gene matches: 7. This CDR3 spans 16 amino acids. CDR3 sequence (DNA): TGCGCCAGCAGCCGAATCCCGGGGGGGAGCACAGATACGCAGTATTTT. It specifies CASSRIPGGSTDTQYF. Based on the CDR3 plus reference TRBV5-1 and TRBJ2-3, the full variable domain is KAGVTQTPRYLIKTRGQQVTLSCSPISGHRSVSWYQQTPGQGLQFLFEYFSETQRNKGNFPGRFSGRQFSNSRSEMNVSTLELGDSALYLCASSRIPGGSTDTQYFGPGTRLTVL.

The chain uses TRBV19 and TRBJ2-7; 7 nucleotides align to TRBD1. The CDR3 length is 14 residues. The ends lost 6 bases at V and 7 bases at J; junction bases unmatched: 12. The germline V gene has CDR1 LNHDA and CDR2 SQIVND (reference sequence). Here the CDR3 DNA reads TGTGCCAGTAGCCCGCAGGGGGTGCGATTGGAGCAGTACTTC. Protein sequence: CASSPQGVRLEQYF. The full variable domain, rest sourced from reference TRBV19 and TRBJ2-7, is DGGITQSPKYLFRKEGQNVTLSCEQNLNHDAMYWYRQDPGQGLRLIYYSQIVNDFQKGDIAEGYSVSREKKESFPLTVTSAQKNPTAFYLCASSPQGVRLEQYFGPGTRLTVT.

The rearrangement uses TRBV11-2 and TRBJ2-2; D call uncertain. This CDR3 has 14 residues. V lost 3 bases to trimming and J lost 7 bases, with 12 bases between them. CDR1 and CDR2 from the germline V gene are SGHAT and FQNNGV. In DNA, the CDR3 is TGTGCCAGCAGCTTCCGCGGATCCAACGGGGAGCTGTTTTTT. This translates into CASSFRGSNGELFF.

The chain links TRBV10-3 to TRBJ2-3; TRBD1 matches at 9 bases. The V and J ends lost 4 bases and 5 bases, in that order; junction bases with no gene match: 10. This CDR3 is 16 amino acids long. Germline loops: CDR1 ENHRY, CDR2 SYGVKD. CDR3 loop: CAISARGQGKEDTQYF. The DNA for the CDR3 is TGTGCCATCAGTGCTCGCGGACAGGGGAAGGAAGATACGCAGTATTTT.

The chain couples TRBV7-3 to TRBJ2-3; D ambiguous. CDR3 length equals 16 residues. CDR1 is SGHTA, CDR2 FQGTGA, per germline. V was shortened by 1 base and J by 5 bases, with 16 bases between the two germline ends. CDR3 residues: CASSLNVEGSGDTQYF. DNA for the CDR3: TGTGCCAGCAGCTTAAATGTGGAAGGGTCCGGAGATACGCAGTATTTT.

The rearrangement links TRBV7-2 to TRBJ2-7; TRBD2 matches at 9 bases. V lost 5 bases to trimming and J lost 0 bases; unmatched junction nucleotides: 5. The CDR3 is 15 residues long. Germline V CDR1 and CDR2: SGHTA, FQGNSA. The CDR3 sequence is CASSLLAGPSYEQYF. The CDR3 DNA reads TGTGCCAGCAGCCTTCTAGCGGGGCCCTCCTACGAGCAGTACTTC. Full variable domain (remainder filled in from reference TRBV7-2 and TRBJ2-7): GAGVSQSPSNKVTEKGKDVELRCDPISGHTALYWYRQSLGQGLEFLIYFQGNSAPDKSGLPSDRFSAERTGGSVSTLTIQRTQQEDSAVYLCASSLLAGPSYEQYFGPGTRLTVT.

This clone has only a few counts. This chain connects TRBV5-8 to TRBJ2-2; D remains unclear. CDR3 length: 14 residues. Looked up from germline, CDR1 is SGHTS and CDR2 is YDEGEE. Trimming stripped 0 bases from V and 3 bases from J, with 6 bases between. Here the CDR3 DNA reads TGTGCCAGCAGCTTGGACAGTCACACCGGGGAGCTGTTTTTT. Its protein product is CASSLDSHTGELFF.

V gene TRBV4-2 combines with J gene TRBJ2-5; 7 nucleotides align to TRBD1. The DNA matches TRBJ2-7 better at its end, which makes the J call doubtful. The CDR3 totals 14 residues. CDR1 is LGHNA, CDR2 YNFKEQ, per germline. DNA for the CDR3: TGTGCCAGCAGTGACAGGGTGTCGACCTACGAGCAGTACTTC. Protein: CASSDRVSTYEQYF.

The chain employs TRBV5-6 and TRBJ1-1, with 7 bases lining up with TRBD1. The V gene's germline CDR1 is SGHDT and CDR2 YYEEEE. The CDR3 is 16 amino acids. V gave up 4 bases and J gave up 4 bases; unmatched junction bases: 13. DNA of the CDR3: TGTGCCAGCAGCGCGGCCGTACAGGGGTGGGGCACTGAAGCTTTCTTT. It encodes CASSAAVQGWGTEAFF.

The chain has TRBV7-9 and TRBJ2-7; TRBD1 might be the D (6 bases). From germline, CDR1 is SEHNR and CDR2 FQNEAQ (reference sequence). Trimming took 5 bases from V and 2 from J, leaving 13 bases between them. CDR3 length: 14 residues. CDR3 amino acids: CASSASQGPYEQYF. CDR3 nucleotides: TGTGCCAGCAGCGCCTCACAGGGCCCCTACGAGCAGTACTTC.

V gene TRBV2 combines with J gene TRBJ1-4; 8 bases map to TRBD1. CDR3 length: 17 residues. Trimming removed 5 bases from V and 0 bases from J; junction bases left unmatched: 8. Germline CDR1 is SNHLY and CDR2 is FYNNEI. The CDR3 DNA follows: TGTGCCAGCAGTTTTAATCAGGGGGCCGCAACTAATGAAAAACTGTTTTTT. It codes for CASSFNQGAATNEKLFF.

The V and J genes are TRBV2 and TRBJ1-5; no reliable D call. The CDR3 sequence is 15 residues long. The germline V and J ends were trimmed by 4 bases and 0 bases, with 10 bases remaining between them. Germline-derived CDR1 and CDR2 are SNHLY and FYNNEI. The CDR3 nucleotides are TGTGCCAGCAGTGTGACCGGATCTAGCAATCAGCCCCAGCATTTT. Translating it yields CASSVTGSSNQPQHF. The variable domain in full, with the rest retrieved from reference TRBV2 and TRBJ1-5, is EPEVTQTPSHQVTQMGQEVILRCVPISNHLYFYWYRQILGQKVEFLVSFYNNEISEKSEIFDDQFSVERPDGSNFTLKIRSTKLEDSAMYFCASSVTGSSNQPQHFGDGTRLSIL.

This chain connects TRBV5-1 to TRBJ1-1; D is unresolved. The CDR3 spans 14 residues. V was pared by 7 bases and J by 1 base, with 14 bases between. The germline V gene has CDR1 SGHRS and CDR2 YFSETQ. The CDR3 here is CASHPTRGNTEAFF. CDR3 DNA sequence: TGCGCCAGCCACCCAACTCGTGGGAACACTGAAGCTTTCTTT.

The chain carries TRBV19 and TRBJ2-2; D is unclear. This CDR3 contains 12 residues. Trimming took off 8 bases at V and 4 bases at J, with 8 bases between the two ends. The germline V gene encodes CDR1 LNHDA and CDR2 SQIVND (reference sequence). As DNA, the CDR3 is TGTGCCAGTGGGCGGTCCACCGGGGAGCTGTTTTTT. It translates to CASGRSTGELFF.

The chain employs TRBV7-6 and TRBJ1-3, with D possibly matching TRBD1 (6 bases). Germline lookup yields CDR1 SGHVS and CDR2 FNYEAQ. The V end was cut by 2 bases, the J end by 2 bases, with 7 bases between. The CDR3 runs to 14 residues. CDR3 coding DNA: TGTGCCAGCAGCTTACAGGGGACTGGAAACACCATATATTTT. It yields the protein CASSLQGTGNTIYF.

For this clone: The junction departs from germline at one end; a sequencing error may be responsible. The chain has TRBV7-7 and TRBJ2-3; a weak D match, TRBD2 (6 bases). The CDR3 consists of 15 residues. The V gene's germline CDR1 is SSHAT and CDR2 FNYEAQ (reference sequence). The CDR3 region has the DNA TGTGCTAGCAGCTTAGGTGGGACTAGCACAGATACGCAGTATTTT. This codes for CASSLGGTSTDTQYF.

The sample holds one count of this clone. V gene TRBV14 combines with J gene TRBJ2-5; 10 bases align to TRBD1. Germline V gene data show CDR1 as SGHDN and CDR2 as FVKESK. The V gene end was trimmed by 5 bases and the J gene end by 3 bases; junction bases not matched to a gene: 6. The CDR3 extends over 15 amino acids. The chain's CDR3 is CASSFDRGLEETQYF. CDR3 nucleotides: TGTGCCAGCAGCTTCGACAGGGGGCTTGAAGAGACCCAGTACTTC.

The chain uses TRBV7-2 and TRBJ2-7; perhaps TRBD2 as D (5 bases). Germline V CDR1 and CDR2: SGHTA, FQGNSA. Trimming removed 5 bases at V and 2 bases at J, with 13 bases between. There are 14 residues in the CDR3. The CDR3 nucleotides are TGTGCCAGCAGCGAGGACTTGCCCCCCTACGAGCAGTACTTC. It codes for CASSEDLPPYEQYF.

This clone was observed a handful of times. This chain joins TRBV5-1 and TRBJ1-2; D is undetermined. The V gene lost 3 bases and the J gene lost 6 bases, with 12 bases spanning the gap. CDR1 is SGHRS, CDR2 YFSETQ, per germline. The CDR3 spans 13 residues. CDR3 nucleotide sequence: TGCGCCAGCAGCTACCTCGCGTCGGATGGCTACACCTTC. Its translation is CASSYLASDGYTF.

DNA for the CDR3: TGTGCCAGCAAAGGGGGGGGTGGCTATGGCTACACCTTC. Translation: CASKGGGGYGYTF. This chain links TRBV2 with TRBJ1-2, with D tentatively TRBD1 (6 bases). Trimming removed 7 bases from V and 4 bases from J, with 13 bases in between. Germline V CDR1 and CDR2: SNHLY, FYNNEI. This CDR3 is 13 amino acids long.

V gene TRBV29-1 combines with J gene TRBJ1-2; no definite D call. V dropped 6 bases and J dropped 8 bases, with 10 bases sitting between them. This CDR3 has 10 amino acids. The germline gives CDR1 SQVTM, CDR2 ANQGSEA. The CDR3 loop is CSVPSPGYTF. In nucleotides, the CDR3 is TGCAGCGTCCCAAGCCCGGGCTACACCTTC.

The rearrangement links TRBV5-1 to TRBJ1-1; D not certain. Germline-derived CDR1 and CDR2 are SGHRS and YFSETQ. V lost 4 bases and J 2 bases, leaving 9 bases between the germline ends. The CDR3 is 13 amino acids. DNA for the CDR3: TGCGCCAGCAGCCCGGATTCTAACACTGAAGCTTTCTTT. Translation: CASSPDSNTEAFF.

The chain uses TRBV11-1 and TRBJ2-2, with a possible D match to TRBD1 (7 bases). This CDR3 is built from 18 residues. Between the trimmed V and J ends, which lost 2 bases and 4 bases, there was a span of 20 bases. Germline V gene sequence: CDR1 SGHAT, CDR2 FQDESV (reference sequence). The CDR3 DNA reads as TGTGCCAGCAGCTTACTATTCCAGGGGGGCAGACCCACCGGGGAGCTGTTTTTT. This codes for CASSLLFQGGRPTGELFF.

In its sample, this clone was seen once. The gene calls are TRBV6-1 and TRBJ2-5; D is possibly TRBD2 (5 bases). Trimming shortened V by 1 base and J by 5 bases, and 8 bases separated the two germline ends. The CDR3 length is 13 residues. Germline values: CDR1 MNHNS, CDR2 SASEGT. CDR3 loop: CASSEGEWETQYF. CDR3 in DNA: TGTGCCAGCAGTGAAGGGGAGTGGGAGACCCAGTACTTC.

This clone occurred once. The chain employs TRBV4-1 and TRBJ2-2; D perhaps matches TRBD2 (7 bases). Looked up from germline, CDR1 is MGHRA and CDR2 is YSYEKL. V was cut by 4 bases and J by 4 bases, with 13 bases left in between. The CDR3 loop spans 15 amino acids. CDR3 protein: CASSRLGGRTGELFF. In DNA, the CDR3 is TGCGCCAGCAGCCGATTGGGGGGGCGCACCGGGGAGCTGTTTTTT.

The CDR3 DNA is TGTGCCAGCAGCTACCTCCAGGGGGCAGAGCAGTACTTC. Protein product: CASSYLQGAEQYF. The rearrangement uses TRBV7-2 and TRBJ2-7, with 8 bases fitting TRBD1. From germline, CDR1 is SGHTA and CDR2 FQGNSA. J gave up 7 bases and V 4 bases, and 6 bases lay outside the gene matches. CDR3 length: 13 amino acids.

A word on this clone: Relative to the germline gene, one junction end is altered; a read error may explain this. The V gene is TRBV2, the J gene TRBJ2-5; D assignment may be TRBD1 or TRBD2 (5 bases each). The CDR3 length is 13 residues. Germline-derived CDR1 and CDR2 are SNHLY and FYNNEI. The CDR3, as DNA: TGTGCGAGCAGGGTTCGAGGGGAAGAGACCCAGTACTTC. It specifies CASRVRGEETQYF. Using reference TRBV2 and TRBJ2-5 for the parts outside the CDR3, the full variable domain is EPEVTQTPSHQVTQMGQEVILRCVPISNHLYFYWYRQILGQKVEFLVSFYNNEISEKSEIFDDQFSVERPDGSNFTLKIRSTKLEDSAMYFCASRVRGEETQYFGPGTRLLVL.